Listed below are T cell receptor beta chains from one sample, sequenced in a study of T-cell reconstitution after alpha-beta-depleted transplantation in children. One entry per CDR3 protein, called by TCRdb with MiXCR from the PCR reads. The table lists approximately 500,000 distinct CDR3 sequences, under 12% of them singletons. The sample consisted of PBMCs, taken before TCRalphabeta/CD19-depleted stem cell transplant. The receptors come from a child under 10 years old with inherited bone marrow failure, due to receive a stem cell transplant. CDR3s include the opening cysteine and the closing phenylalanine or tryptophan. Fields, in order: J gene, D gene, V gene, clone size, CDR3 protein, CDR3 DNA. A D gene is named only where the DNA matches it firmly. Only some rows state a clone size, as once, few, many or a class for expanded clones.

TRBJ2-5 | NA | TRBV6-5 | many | CATSVGETQYF | TGTGCCACCTCGGTCGGGGAGACCCAGTACTTC
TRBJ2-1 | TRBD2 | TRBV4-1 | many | CASSQDGTSLAEQFF | TGCGCCAGCAGCCAAGATGGGACTAGTTTAGCTGAGCAGTTCTTC
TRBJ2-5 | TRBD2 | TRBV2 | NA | CASSEEGLAGGPETQYF | TGTGCCAGCAGTGAGGAGGGACTAGCGGGAGGGCCGGAGACCCAGTACTTC
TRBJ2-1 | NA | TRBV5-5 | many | CASSLGVIGNEQFF | TGTGCCAGCAGCTTGGGGGTAATCGGCAATGAGCAGTTCTTC
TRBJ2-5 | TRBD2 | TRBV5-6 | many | CASMLGTSKRETQYF | TGTGCCAGCATGCTCGGGACTAGCAAGCGGGAGACCCAGTACTTC
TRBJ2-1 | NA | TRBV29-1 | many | CSVAAGQLYNEQFF | TGCAGCGTTGCCGCGGGACAGCTCTACAATGAGCAGTTCTTC
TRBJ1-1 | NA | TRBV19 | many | CASSIGQPGWATEAFF | TGTGCCAGTAGTATTGGTCAGCCCGGGTGGGCCACTGAAGCTTTCTTT
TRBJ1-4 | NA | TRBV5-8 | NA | CASSLVGEATNEKLFF | TGTGCCAGCAGCTTGGTTGGGGAGGCTACTAATGAAAAACTGTTTTTT
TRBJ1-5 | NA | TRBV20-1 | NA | CCARDVGGGDSNQPQHF | TGCTGTGCTAGAGATGTCGGGGGGGGGGACAGCAATCAGCCCCAGCATTTT
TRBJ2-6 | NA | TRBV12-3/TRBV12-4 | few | CASSLAEFSGANVLTF | TGTGCCAGCAGTTTAGCAGAGTTCTCTGGGGCCAACGTCCTGACTTTC